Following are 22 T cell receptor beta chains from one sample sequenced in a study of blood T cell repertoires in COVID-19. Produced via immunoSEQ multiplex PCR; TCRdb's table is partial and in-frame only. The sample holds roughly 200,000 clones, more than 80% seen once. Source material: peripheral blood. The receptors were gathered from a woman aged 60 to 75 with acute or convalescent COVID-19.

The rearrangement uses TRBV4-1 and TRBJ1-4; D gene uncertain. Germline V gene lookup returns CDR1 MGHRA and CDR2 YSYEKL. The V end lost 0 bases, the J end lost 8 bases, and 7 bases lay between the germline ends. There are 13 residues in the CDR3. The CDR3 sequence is CASSQEWQEKLFF. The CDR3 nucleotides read TGCGCCAGCAGCCAAGAGTGGCAGGAAAAACTGTTTTTT.

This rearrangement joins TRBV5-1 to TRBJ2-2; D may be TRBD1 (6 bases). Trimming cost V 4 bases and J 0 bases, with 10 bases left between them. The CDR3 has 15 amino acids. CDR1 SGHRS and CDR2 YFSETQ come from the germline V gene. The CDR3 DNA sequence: TGCGCCAGCAGCAGGGACACCGCGAACACCGGGGAGCTGTTTTTT. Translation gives CASSRDTANTGELFF.

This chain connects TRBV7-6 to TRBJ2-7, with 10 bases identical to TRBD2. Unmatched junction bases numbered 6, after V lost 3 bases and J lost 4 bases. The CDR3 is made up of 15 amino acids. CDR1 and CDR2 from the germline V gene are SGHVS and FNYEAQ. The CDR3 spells CASSFPGTSAYEQYF. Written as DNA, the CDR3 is TGTGCCAGCAGCTTCCCCGGGACTAGCGCTTACGAGCAGTACTTC.

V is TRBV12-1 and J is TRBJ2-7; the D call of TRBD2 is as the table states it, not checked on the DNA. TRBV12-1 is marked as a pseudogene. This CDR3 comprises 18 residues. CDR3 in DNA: TGTGCCAGCAGCTTCCATCGGGGGGCGACTAGCGGGCTCTACGAGCAGTACGTC. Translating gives CASSFHRGATSGLYEQYV.

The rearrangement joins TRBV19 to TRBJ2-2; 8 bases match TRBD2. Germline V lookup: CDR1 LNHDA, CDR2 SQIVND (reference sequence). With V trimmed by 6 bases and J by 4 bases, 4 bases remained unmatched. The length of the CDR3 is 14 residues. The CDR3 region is CASSSGSITGELFF. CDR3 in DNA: TGTGCCAGTAGCAGCGGGAGTATCACCGGGGAGCTGTTTTTT.

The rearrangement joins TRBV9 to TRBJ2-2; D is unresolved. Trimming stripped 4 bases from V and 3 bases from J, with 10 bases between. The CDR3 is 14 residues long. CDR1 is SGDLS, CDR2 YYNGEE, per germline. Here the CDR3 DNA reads TGTGCCAGCAGCTTCCGACTTGACACCGGGGAGCTGTTTTTT. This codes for CASSFRLDTGELFF. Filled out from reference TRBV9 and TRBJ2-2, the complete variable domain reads DSGVTQTPKHLITATGQRVTLRCSPRSGDLSVYWYQQSLDQGLQFLIQYYNGEERAKGNILERFSAQQFPDLHSELNLSSLELGDSALYFCASSFRLDTGELFFGEGSRLTVL.

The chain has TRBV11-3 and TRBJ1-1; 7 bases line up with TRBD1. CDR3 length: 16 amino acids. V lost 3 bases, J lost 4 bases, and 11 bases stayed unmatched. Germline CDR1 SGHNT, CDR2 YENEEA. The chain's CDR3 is CASSFQKGARGTEAFF. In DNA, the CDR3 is TGTGCCAGCAGCTTTCAAAAGGGGGCAAGAGGCACTGAAGCTTTCTTT.

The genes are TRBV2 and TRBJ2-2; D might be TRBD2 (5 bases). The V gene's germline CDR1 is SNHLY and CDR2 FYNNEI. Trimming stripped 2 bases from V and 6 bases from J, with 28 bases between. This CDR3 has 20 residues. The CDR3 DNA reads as TGTGCCAGCAGTGAACCTACGGGCGGGTGGAGTATTTCTCTCCCCGGGGAGCTGTTTTTT. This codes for CASSEPTGGWSISLPGELFF.

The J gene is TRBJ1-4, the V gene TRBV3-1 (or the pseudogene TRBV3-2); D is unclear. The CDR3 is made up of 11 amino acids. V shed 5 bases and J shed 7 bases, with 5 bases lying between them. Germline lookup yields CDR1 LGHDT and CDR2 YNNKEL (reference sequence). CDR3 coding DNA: TGTGCCAGCAGCAATAGTGAAAAACTGTTTTTT. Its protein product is CASSNSEKLFF.

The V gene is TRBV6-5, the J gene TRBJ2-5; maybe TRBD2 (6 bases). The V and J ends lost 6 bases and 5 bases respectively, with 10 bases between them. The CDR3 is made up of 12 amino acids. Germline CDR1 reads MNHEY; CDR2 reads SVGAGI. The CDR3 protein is CASREGLETQYF. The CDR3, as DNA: TGTGCCAGCAGGGAGGGGCTGGAGACCCAGTACTTC.

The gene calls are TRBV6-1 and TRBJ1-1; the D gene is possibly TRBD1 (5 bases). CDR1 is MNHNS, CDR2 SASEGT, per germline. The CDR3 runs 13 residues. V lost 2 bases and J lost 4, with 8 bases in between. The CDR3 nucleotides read TGTGCCAGCAGTGAAATCGGGGGCACTGAAGCTTTCTTT. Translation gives CASSEIGGTEAFF.

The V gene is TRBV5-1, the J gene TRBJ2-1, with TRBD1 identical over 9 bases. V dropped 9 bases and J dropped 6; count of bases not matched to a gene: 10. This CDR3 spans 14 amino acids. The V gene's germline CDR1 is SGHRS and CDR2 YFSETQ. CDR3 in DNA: TGCGCCACTAGCCGGGACAGGGTTTTCAATGAGCAGTTCTTC. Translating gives CATSRDRVFNEQFF.

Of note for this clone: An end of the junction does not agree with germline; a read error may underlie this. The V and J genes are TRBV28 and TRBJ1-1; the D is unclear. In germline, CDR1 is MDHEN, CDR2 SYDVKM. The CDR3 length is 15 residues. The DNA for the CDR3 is TGTGCCAGCAGTCTATGGCGGTCCTGGAACACTGAAGCTTTCTTT. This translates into CASSLWRSWNTEAFF.

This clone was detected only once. The CDR3 sequence is CASSPIGPSRGTEAFF. The CDR3 DNA reads TGTGCCAGCTCACCGATCGGCCCTTCAAGAGGCACTGAAGCTTTCTTT. The V gene is TRBV18, the J gene TRBJ1-1; no reliable D call. CDR3 length: 16 amino acids. V was trimmed by 3 bases and J by 4 bases, leaving 18 bases between them. Germline V CDR1 and CDR2: KGHSH, LQKENI.

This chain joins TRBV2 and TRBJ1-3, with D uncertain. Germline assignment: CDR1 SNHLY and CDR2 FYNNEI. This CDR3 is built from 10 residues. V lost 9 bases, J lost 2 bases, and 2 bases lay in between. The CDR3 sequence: CASTGNTIYF. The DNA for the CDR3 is TGTGCCAGTACTGGAAACACCATATATTTT.

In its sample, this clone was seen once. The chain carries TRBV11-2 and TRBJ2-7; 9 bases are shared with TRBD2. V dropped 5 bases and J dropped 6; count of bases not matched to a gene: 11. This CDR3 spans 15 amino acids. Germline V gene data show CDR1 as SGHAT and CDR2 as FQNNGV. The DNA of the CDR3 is TGTGCCAGCAGCCCAGGCAATAGCGGGGGCGGCGAGCAGTACTTC. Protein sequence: CASSPGNSGGGEQYF. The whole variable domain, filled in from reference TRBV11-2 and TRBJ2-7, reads EAGVAQSPRYKIIEKRQSVAFWCNPISGHATLYWYQQILGQGPKLLIQFQNNGVVDDSQLPKDRFSAERLKGVDSTLKIQPAKLEDSAVYLCASSPGNSGGGEQYFGPGTRLTVT.

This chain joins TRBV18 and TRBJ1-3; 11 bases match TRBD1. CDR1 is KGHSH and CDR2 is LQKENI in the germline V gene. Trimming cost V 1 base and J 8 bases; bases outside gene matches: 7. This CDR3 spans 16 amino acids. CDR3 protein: CASSPLGQGAGDTIYF. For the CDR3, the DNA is TGTGCCAGCTCACCACTAGGACAGGGGGCCGGAGACACCATATATTTT.

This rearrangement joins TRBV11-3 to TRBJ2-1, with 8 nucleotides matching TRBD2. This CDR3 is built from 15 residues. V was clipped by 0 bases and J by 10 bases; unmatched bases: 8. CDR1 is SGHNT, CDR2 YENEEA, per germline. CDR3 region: CASSLEAGALSEQFF. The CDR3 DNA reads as TGTGCCAGCAGCTTAGAAGCGGGAGCTTTATCGGAGCAGTTCTTC.

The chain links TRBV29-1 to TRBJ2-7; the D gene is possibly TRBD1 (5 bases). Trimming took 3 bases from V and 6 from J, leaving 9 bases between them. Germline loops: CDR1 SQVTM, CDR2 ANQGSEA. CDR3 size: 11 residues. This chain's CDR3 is CSVDQGSEQYF. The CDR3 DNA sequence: TGCAGCGTTGACCAGGGAAGCGAGCAGTACTTC.

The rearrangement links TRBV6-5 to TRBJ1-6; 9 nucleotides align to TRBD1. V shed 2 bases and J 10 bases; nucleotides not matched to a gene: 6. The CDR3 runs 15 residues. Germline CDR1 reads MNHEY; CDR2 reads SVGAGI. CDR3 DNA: TGTGCCAGCAGTTACGCCGGGACAGGGTCCTCACCCCTCCACTTT. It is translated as CASSYAGTGSSPLHF.

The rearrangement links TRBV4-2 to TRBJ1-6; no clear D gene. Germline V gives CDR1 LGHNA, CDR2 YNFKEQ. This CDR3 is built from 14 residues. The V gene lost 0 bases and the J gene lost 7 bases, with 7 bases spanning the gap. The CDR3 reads CASSQELVNSPLHF. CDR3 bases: TGTGCCAGCAGCCAAGAACTAGTAAATTCACCCCTCCACTTT.

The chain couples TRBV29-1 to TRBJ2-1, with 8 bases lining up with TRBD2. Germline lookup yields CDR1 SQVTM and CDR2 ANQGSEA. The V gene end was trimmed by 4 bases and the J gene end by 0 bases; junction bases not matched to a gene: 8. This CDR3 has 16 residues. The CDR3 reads CSVGGAGGLSYNEQFF. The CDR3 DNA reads TGCAGCGTTGGAGGGGCGGGAGGACTCTCCTACAATGAGCAGTTCTTC.